These 22 T cell receptor beta chains originate from one sample sequenced in a study of early T cells in non-severe SARS-CoV-2 infection. From the 5' RACE reads, TCRdb called clonotypes with MiXCR, one entry per CDR3 protein. The table includes about 37,000 distinct CDR3 sequences, approximately 8% detected once. The input for sequencing was whole blood, taken at baseline. The receptor source for this set is an adult who was a healthcare worker with PCR-confirmed SARS-CoV-2 infection or an uninfected control (not recorded which).

The sample holds a few counts of this clonotype. The genes are TRBV20-1 and TRBJ2-7, with unresolved D. The CDR3 runs to 14 residues. Trimming took 0 bases from V and 7 from J, leaving 16 bases between them. Germline V CDR1 and CDR2: DFQATT, SNEGSKA (reference sequence). Here the CDR3 reads CSARDRARIWEQYF. For the CDR3, the DNA is TGCAGTGCTAGAGATAGGGCCAGGATTTGGGAGCAGTACTTC.

The sample holds a few counts of this clonotype. V is TRBV15 and J is TRBJ2-3, with 7 bases that match TRBD2. Germline V CDR1 and CDR2: LNHNV, YYDKDF (reference sequence). Unmatched junction bases numbered 5, after V lost 0 bases and J lost 2 bases. The CDR3 spans 16 residues. CDR3 sequence reads: CATSRDDGGYTDTQYF. The CDR3, as DNA: TGTGCCACCAGCAGAGATGACGGGGGGTACACAGATACGCAGTATTTT.

At least ten counts were recorded for this clonotype. This rearrangement joins TRBV6-1 to TRBJ2-3, with 10 bases fitting TRBD1. Germline CDR1 reads MNHNS; CDR2 reads SASEGT. There are 15 residues in the CDR3. The junction had 5 bases not matched to a gene; V was cut back by 7 bases and J by 1 base. This chain's CDR3 is CASKGTGARTDTQYF. In DNA form, the CDR3 reads TGTGCCAGCAAAGGGACAGGGGCCCGCACAGATACGCAGTATTTT.

This clonotype was recorded a few times. The J gene is TRBJ2-5, the V gene TRBV6-6; the D gene is possibly TRBD1 (6 bases). The CDR3 is 14 amino acids. Germline assignment: CDR1 MNHNY and CDR2 SVGAGI (reference sequence). V was clipped by 2 bases and J by 7 bases, with 14 bases between them. CDR3 region: CASSYVSGAGTQYF. CDR3 in DNA: TGTGCCAGCAGTTACGTGTCAGGGGCCGGGACCCAGTACTTC.

Note on this clonotype: With a much larger clone just one base away, this may be a read error. The rearrangement joins TRBV9 to TRBJ2-4; the D gene is possibly TRBD1 (6 bases). Germline-derived CDR1 and CDR2 are SGDLS and YYNGEE. The CDR3 runs 13 residues. The CDR3 nucleotides are TGTGCCAGCAGCAGGGGACAATCGAACATTCAGTGCTTC. Translation: CASSRGQSNIQCF.

The sample holds a few counts of this clonotype. The chain combines TRBV6-1 with TRBJ2-1; D remains unclear. From germline, CDR1 is MNHNS and CDR2 SASEGT. The CDR3 extends over 15 amino acids. The V gene lost 3 bases and the J gene lost 7 bases, with 16 bases spanning the gap. CDR3 bases: TGTGCCAGCAGTGATACGCTAGATGTTGAGAATGAGCAGTTCTTC. Protein sequence: CASSDTLDVENEQFF.

CDR3 amino acids: CSALEGPSYNEQFF. CDR3 in DNA: TGCAGCGCCCTAGAGGGGCCTTCTTACAATGAGCAGTTCTTC. The gene calls are TRBV29-1 and TRBJ2-1, with D perhaps assigned TRBD1 or TRBD2 (5 bases each). Trimming removed 7 bases from V and 4 bases from J, with 17 bases in between. CDR1 SQVTM and CDR2 ANQGSEA come from the germline V gene. The CDR3 totals 14 residues.

This clonotype has just a few counts. V is TRBV19 and J is TRBJ1-4; D gene uncertain. Germline values: CDR1 LNHDA, CDR2 SQIVND (reference sequence). V lost 6 bases and J 4 bases, leaving 12 bases between the germline ends. CDR3 length: 14 residues. This CDR3 reads CASSIGEYNEKLFF. CDR3 in DNA: TGTGCCAGTAGCATCGGGGAATATAATGAAAAACTGTTTTTT.

This clonotype occurred a few times. The V gene is TRBV7-6, the J gene TRBJ2-1; 9 positions agree with TRBD1. Trimming took 4 bases from V and 6 from J; bases not matched to a gene: 7. The CDR3 loop spans 15 amino acids. Germline assignment: CDR1 SGHVS and CDR2 FNYEAQ. The CDR3 protein is CASSYRGQEANEQFF. The CDR3 nucleotides are TGTGCCAGCAGCTACAGGGGGCAGGAGGCCAATGAGCAGTTCTTC.

This clonotype was found many times. The V gene is TRBV7-9, the J gene TRBJ1-1, with TRBD1 matching over 8 bases. The CDR3 spans 14 residues. V dropped 3 bases and J dropped 5; count of bases not matched to a gene: 5. Germline values: CDR1 SEHNR, CDR2 FQNEAQ (reference sequence). CDR3 residues: CASSFDRGGTEAFF. The CDR3 coding sequence is TGTGCCAGCAGCTTTGACAGGGGAGGGACTGAAGCTTTCTTT.

There are many counts of this clonotype. The V and J genes are TRBV7-6 and TRBJ2-7; 9 bases are a match to TRBD1. V lost 3 bases, J lost 4 bases, and 1 base stayed unmatched. Germline V CDR1 and CDR2: SGHVS, FNYEAQ. This CDR3 spans 13 amino acids. In DNA form, the CDR3 reads TGTGCCAGCAGCTTTGGGACAGGGTACGAGCAGTACTTC. Translated, it gives CASSFGTGYEQYF.

This chain uses TRBV7-6 with TRBJ1-1, with D hard to call. Germline V lookup: CDR1 SGHVS, CDR2 FNYEAQ. The CDR3 extends over 13 amino acids. Trimming removed 4 bases from V and 0 bases from J, with 6 bases in between. Here the CDR3 DNA reads TGTGCCAGCAGCTCGGAGGTGAACACTGAAGCTTTCTTT. Protein sequence: CASSSEVNTEAFF.

This clonotype was seen a few times. The chain is built from TRBV7-9 and TRBJ2-5, with TRBD1 matching 7 bases. This CDR3 is 14 amino acids long. The V and J ends lost 4 bases and 1 base, in that order; junction bases with no gene match: 3. Germline V gene data show CDR1 as SEHNR and CDR2 as FQNEAQ (reference sequence). This CDR3 is CASSWGQTQETQYF. The DNA for the CDR3 is TGTGCCAGCAGCTGGGGACAGACCCAAGAGACCCAGTACTTC.

This clonotype was found a few times. V is TRBV6-4 and J is TRBJ2-1, with 9 positions matching TRBD1. The V segment lost 8 bases and the J segment 8 bases; nucleotides outside the gene matches: 13. The CDR3 covers 15 residues. CDR1 is MRHNA and CDR2 is SNTAGT in the germline V gene. CDR3 DNA sequence: TGTGCCAGCGCCGCCGGGACAGGGAGTATTGATGAGCAGTTCTTC. Protein: CASAAGTGSIDEQFF.

This clonotype was detected only a few times. V gene TRBV2 combines with J gene TRBJ1-1, with D unresolved. This CDR3 region has 12 residues. V was pared by 3 bases and J by 5 bases, with 7 bases between. Germline V lookup: CDR1 SNHLY, CDR2 FYNNEI. The DNA for the CDR3 is TGTGCCAGCAGTGAGGCGTTGACTGAAGCTTTCTTT. This encodes CASSEALTEAFF.

There are many counts of this clonotype. The CDR3 DNA is TGCAGCGTTGAAGATAGGGGAACGGGTTATGGCTACACCTTC. Translating it yields CSVEDRGTGYGYTF. This chain joins TRBV29-1 and TRBJ1-2, with D perhaps matching TRBD1 (5 bases). CDR1 and CDR2 (germline): SQVTM, ANQGSEA. V lost 0 bases and J 5 bases, leaving 13 bases between the germline ends. The CDR3 spans 14 residues.

This clonotype has only a few counts. The gene calls are TRBV2 and TRBJ1-4, with D unresolved. Germline loops: CDR1 SNHLY, CDR2 FYNNEI. The ends were cut back, 5 bases at V and 7 bases at J, with 17 bases in the middle. The CDR3 runs 15 residues. The CDR3 nucleotides are TGTGCCAGCAGTAGCCAGGCGGGCCTGGGTGAAAAACTGTTTTTT. It codes for CASSSQAGLGEKLFF. The full variable domain, with the rest looked up from reference TRBV2 and TRBJ1-4, is EPEVTQTPSHQVTQMGQEVILRCVPISNHLYFYWYRQILGQKVEFLVSFYNNEISEKSEIFDDQFSVERPDGSNFTLKIRSTKLEDSAMYFCASSSQAGLGEKLFFGSGTQLSVL.

The rearrangement joins TRBV11-2 to TRBJ2-7; D may be TRBD1 (5 bases). This CDR3 has 16 residues. V was trimmed by 5 bases and J by 3 bases, leaving 20 bases between them. CDR1 is SGHAT, CDR2 FQNNGV, per germline. CDR3 residues: CASSPLMRQGGYEQYF. The CDR3, as DNA: TGTGCCAGCAGCCCATTAATGAGGCAGGGTGGCTACGAGCAGTACTTC.

This clonotype was seen repeatedly, ten times or more. The V and J genes are TRBV7-9 and TRBJ2-3; maybe TRBD1 (6 bases). Trimming shortened V by 5 bases and J by 0 bases, and 12 bases separated the two germline ends. The CDR3 covers 15 residues. CDR1 is SEHNR, CDR2 FQNEAQ, per germline (reference sequence). The CDR3 DNA reads TGTGCCAGCAGCCTAGACAGGCCTAGCACAGATACGCAGTATTTT. It specifies CASSLDRPSTDTQYF.

This clonotype was found many times. This chain joins TRBV10-3 and TRBJ1-6; no reliable D call. V shed 2 bases and J shed 11 bases, with 19 bases lying between them. This CDR3 contains 16 residues. The germline V gene has CDR1 ENHRY and CDR2 SYGVKD. CDR3 bases: TGTGCCATCAGTGAGGGGCTGGACGCCCTATCGGCACCCCTCCACTTT. Residues: CAISEGLDALSAPLHF.

This clonotype has a handful of counts. The gene calls are TRBV12-3 or TRBV12-4 and TRBJ2-7; D is unclear. The CDR3 spans 14 residues. V lost 6 bases to trimming and J lost 2 bases, with 14 bases between them. As DNA, the CDR3 is TGTGCCAGCAGGTACCTCGACGGCACCTACGAGCAGTACTTC. It translates to CASRYLDGTYEQYF.

This clonotype was observed a handful of times. The V and J genes are TRBV2 and TRBJ2-3; the D gene is possibly TRBD2 (6 bases). The CDR3 contains 16 residues. Germline loops: CDR1 SNHLY, CDR2 FYNNEI. The V and J ends lost 5 bases and 0 bases respectively, with 15 bases between them. The CDR3 DNA is TGTGCCAGCAGTCCGGGGGACTTCCCGAGCACAGATACGCAGTATTTT. The encoded protein is CASSPGDFPSTDTQYF.